A few counts support the clone carrying this T cell receptor (beta chain). Its antigen is not known. For TCR, cDNA came from 5'RACE template switching, which added a universal primer site and UMIs. TCRdb passed the 5' RACE reads through MiXCR, listing each CDR3 protein once. The sample has hundreds of thousands of distinct CDR3 sequences, roughly 14% seen once. This entry belongs to a study of T cells after yellow fever vaccination. Findings and limits, study-wide: In FACS-sorted repertoires, abundant clonotypes from the bulk population could appear as contaminants. Subsequent to the booster, the majority of primary-vaccination clones reappeared (96% CD4, around 90% CD8).

This CDR3 comprises 14 residues. Germline values: CDR1 SGHRS, CDR2 YFSETQ. V was trimmed by 0 bases and J by 4 bases, leaving 9 bases between them. Sample: PBMCs, taken on the day of the yellow fever booster vaccination. The receptor was isolated from a man aged 25-45 years who received the YFV17D yellow fever vaccine. This rearrangement joins TRBV5-1 to TRBJ2-3, with no clear D. CDR3 sequence reads: CASSLALNPDTQYF. The DNA for the CDR3 is TGCGCCAGCAGCTTGGCTCTAAATCCAGATACGCAGTATTTT.